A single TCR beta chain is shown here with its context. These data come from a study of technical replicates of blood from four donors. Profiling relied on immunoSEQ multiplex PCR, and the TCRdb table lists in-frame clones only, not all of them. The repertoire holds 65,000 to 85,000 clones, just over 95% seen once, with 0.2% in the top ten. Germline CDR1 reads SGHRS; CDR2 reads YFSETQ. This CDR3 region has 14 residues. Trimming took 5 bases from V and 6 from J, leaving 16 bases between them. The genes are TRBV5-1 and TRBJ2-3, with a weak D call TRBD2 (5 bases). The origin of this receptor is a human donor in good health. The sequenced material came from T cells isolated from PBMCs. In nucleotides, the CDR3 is TGCGCCAGCAGTCCCCCTAGCCGGCCCGATACGCAGTATTTT. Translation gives CASSPPSRPDTQYF.